This T cell receptor beta chain was documented in a study of blood T cells in healthy people across ages. As concerns this clonotype: Its antigen is not identified. A much larger clone is a single base away; this may be a read error.

Overall study results and limits: More naive CD4+ cells and higher diversity marked long-lived donors relative to aged donors. Unsorted PBMCs ruled out conclusive naive versus antigen-experienced comparison.

Researchers isolated at least 6 million PBMCs per sample. Germline V gene data show CDR1 as SGHTA and CDR2 as FQGNSA. The trim removed 6 bases at V and 11 bases at J, leaving 19 bases unmatched. There are 16 residues in the CDR3. The authors ran a second PCR of about 7 to 12 cycles using a sample-barcoded 5' primer and a J-beta primer mix. Unique molecular identifiers of 12 random nucleotides labeled each cDNA. TCRdb called the 5' RACE reads again in MiXCR, with one record for every CDR3 protein. The sample lists hundreds of thousands of distinct CDR3 sequences, under 45% occurring once. This TCR derives from a man between 60 and 75 years old in good health. The rearrangement joins TRBV7-2 to TRBJ2-5; 9 bases line up with TRBD2. Sequencing input: blood. CDR3 coding DNA: TGTGCCAGCAGGCCTGATGGGCAGCGGGGGGCGGGTGAGCAGTACTTC. Residues: CASRPDGQRGAGEQYF.